This entry lists 21 T cell receptor beta chains sequenced from one sample in a study of T cell responses to AZD1222 COVID-19 vaccine. The protocol was immunoSEQ multiplex PCR, while the TCRdb copy is restricted to in-frame clones and leaves out a portion. The repertoire holds approximately 84,000 clones, roughly nine tenths seen once, with 2% to 2.5% in the top ten. The material was peripheral blood, obtained on day 0 of AZD1222 vaccination. Receptors originate from an adult in good health.

CDR3 bases: TGTGCCAGCAGTTACTCAGGGGGCGCGGGTGAAAAACTGTTTTTT. The encoded protein is CASSYSGGAGEKLFF. The chain links TRBV6-5 to TRBJ1-4; 7 nucleotides line up with TRBD1. There are 15 residues in the CDR3. CDR1 MNHEY and CDR2 SVGAGI come from the germline V gene. V shed 0 bases and J 7 bases; nucleotides not matched to a gene: 5.

V gene TRBV7-9 combines with J gene TRBJ2-3; D unresolved. V was trimmed by 3 bases and J by 4 bases, leaving 17 bases between them. This CDR3 comprises 16 residues. The germline V gene encodes CDR1 SEHNR and CDR2 FQNEAQ (reference sequence). CDR3: CASSLHSRVPADTQYF. CDR3 DNA sequence: TGTGCCAGCAGCTTGCATAGTAGGGTCCCAGCAGATACGCAGTATTTT. The full variable domain, rest sourced from reference TRBV7-9 and TRBJ2-3, is DTGVSQNPRHKITKRGQNVTFRCDPISEHNRLYWYRQTLGQGPEFLTYFQNEAQLEKSRLLSDRFSAERPKGSFSTLEIQRTEQGDSAMYLCASSLHSRVPADTQYFGPGTRLTVL.

The genes are TRBV19 and TRBJ1-4; weak D call: TRBD1 (6 bases). The CDR3 contains 16 residues. With 5 bases removed from V and 3 bases from J, the gap between germline ends came to 16 bases. Germline-derived CDR1 and CDR2 are LNHDA and SQIVND (reference sequence). The chain's CDR3 is CASSSLQGLANEKLFF. The CDR3 DNA follows: TGTGCCAGTAGTTCTTTACAGGGTCTCGCTAATGAAAAACTGTTTTTT.

This clone showed up just once. The V and J genes are TRBV7-8 and TRBJ2-2, with TRBD1 identical over 9 bases. Germline V gene data show CDR1 as SGHVS and CDR2 as FQNEAQ. V trimming: 6 bases; J trimming: 3 bases; junction bases outside the gene matches: 5. This CDR3 contains 15 residues. CDR3 residues: CASRGRDRDTGELFF. CDR3 DNA sequence: TGTGCCAGCAGGGGCCGGGACAGGGACACCGGGGAGCTGTTTTTT.

This clone came up once. This chain connects TRBV4-2 to TRBJ1-2, with D possibly matching TRBD1 (5 bases). V lost 4 bases to trimming and J lost 8 bases, with 11 bases between them. The germline V gene encodes CDR1 LGHNA and CDR2 YNFKEQ. This CDR3 contains 12 residues. CDR3 nucleotide sequence: TGTGCCAGCAGCCGGGCGGGGCGCGGCTACACCTTC. Translation gives CASSRAGRGYTF.

V gene TRBV13 combines with J gene TRBJ2-7; possible D gene TRBD1, 5 bases. Germline CDR1 is PRHDT and CDR2 is FYEKMQ (reference sequence). The CDR3 runs 12 residues. Trimming shortened V by 5 bases and J by 2 bases, and 7 bases separated the two germline ends. Written as DNA, the CDR3 is TGTGCCAGCAGCCAACAGGCCTACGAGCAGTACTTC. This sequence encodes CASSQQAYEQYF.

The V gene is TRBV5-1, the J gene TRBJ1-4; no clear D gene. The germline V and J ends were trimmed by 0 bases and 8 bases, with 14 bases remaining between them. This CDR3 is 15 amino acids long. Germline V gene data show CDR1 as SGHRS and CDR2 as YFSETQ. The DNA of the CDR3 is TGCGCCAGCAGCTTGGTCCCGGGGTTCGACGAAAAACTGTTTTTT. It encodes CASSLVPGFDEKLFF.

The rearrangement joins TRBV4-1 to TRBJ1-1, with D perhaps TRBD1 (6 bases). CDR1 and CDR2 (germline): MGHRA, YSYEKL. Trimming removed 1 base at V and 4 bases at J, with 19 bases between. The CDR3 runs to 17 residues. The CDR3 here is CASSQGSQNRVGTEAFF. The CDR3, as DNA: TGCGCCAGCAGCCAAGGATCCCAGAACAGGGTGGGCACTGAAGCTTTCTTT.

The chain uses TRBV19 and TRBJ2-7; 8 nucleotides match TRBD1. Germline CDR1 is LNHDA and CDR2 is SQIVND (reference sequence). CDR3 length equals 14 residues. V trimming: 5 bases; J trimming: 2 bases; junction bases outside the gene matches: 5. CDR3 sequence (DNA): TGTGCCAGTAGTGCGTGGACAGGGACCTACGAGCAGTACTTC. Translating it yields CASSAWTGTYEQYF.

This chain links TRBV5-1 with TRBJ2-3; D remains unclear. The V end was cut by 3 bases, the J end by 6 bases, with 8 bases between. The CDR3 runs 12 residues. Germline V gene lookup returns CDR1 SGHRS and CDR2 YFSETQ. CDR3 bases: TGCGCCAGCAGCTGGGAACAGGATACGCAGTATTTT. Protein: CASSWEQDTQYF.

This clone was recorded a few times. The chain joins TRBV3-1 (or the pseudogene TRBV3-2) to TRBJ1-5, with 7 nucleotides matching TRBD1. V shed 3 bases and J 6 bases; nucleotides not matched to a gene: 5. Germline CDR1 reads LGHDT; CDR2 reads YNNKEL (reference sequence). This CDR3 is 14 amino acids long. CDR3 coding DNA: TGTGCCAGCAGCCAGAAACAGGGGAGTCAGCCCCAGCATTTT. The encoded protein is CASSQKQGSQPQHF.

The J gene is TRBJ1-2, the V gene TRBV3-1 (or the pseudogene TRBV3-2); D gene uncertain. Germline V gives CDR1 LGHDT, CDR2 YNNKEL (reference sequence). V lost 5 bases and J lost 3, with 4 bases in between. The CDR3 consists of 11 residues. Here the CDR3 DNA reads TGTGCCAGCAGCGATGACTATGGCTACACCTTC. This codes for CASSDDYGYTF.

V gene TRBV2 combines with J gene TRBJ1-5, with 8 bases fitting TRBD1. Trimming cost V 2 bases and J 5 bases; bases outside gene matches: 5. Germline CDR1 reads SNHLY; CDR2 reads FYNNEI. This CDR3 has 15 residues. The CDR3 region is CASSEPGGADQPQHF. CDR3 DNA sequence: TGTGCCAGCAGTGAACCAGGGGGCGCAGATCAGCCCCAGCATTTT.

This clone was seen a few times. The chain uses TRBV7-4 and TRBJ1-1, with 9 bases that match TRBD1. This CDR3 spans 16 amino acids. Germline CDR1 and CDR2: SGHVT and SQSDAQ. V shed 4 bases and J 0 bases; nucleotides not matched to a gene: 6. The CDR3 nucleotides are TGTGCCAGCAGCTCCGGGACAGGGATAATGAACACTGAAGCTTTCTTT. Translated: CASSSGTGIMNTEAFF.

The chain couples TRBV4-3 to TRBJ2-7; D uncertain. CDR1 is LGHNA and CDR2 is YSLEER in the germline V gene. V lost 1 base and J lost 0, with 10 bases in between. This CDR3 contains 15 residues. Here the CDR3 DNA reads TGCGCCAGCAGCCAAGCCCCGCTCCCCTCCTACGAGCAGTACTTC. It yields the protein CASSQAPLPSYEQYF.

The CDR3 spells CASSQGPDTQYF. Here the CDR3 DNA reads TGCGCCAGCAGCCAGGGACCAGATACGCAGTATTTT. The chain couples TRBV5-1 to TRBJ2-3, with D perhaps given as TRBD1 or TRBD2 (5 bases each). CDR3 length: 12 residues. Trimming pared 4 bases from V and 4 bases from J, leaving 7 bases between. CDR1 SGHRS and CDR2 YFSETQ come from the germline V gene.

The genes are TRBV29-1 and TRBJ2-7; D not resolved. The germline V gene encodes CDR1 SQVTM and CDR2 ANQGSEA. This CDR3 has 11 residues. The V end lost 0 bases, the J end lost 2 bases, and 2 bases lay between the germline ends. CDR3 region: CSVEDPYEQYF. The CDR3 DNA sequence: TGCAGCGTTGAAGATCCCTACGAGCAGTACTTC.

The table lists this clone with a count of one. The gene calls are TRBV10-3 and TRBJ1-2, with D possibly matching TRBD1 (6 bases). The CDR3 loop spans 11 amino acids. Germline CDR1 reads ENHRY; CDR2 reads SYGVKD. The CDR3: CDEDSVYGYTF. DNA of the CDR3: TGTGACGAGGACAGCGTCTATGGCTACACCTTC.

The rearrangement uses TRBV27 and TRBJ1-1; possible D gene TRBD1, 5 bases. This CDR3 contains 13 residues. Germline values: CDR1 MNHEY, CDR2 SMNVEV (reference sequence). Between the trimmed V and J ends, which lost 3 bases and 4 bases, there was a span of 9 bases. The CDR3 DNA sequence: TGTGCCAGCAGTTTCCCCGGGGGCACTGAAGCTTTCTTT. It specifies CASSFPGGTEAFF.

This chain joins TRBV9 and TRBJ1-2; D is uncertain. Germline CDR1 and CDR2: SGDLS and YYNGEE. This CDR3 is built from 14 residues. Between the trimmed V and J ends, which lost 1 base and 5 bases, there was a span of 12 bases. The CDR3 is CASSVSWYTYGYTF. Here the CDR3 DNA reads TGTGCCAGCAGCGTAAGTTGGTATACGTATGGCTACACCTTC.

This clone appeared a single time. V and J are TRBV27 and TRBJ2-4; 7 bases align to TRBD2. CDR1 is MNHEY and CDR2 is SMNVEV in the germline V gene (reference sequence). The J segment lost 3 bases and the V segment lost 3 bases, leaving 17 bases of the junction unmatched. This CDR3 has 19 amino acids. CDR3 nucleotides: TGTGCCAGCAGTTTCGTGGGGCGGAGCGGGGCAGCAAGCAAAAACATTCAGTACTTC. Encoded protein: CASSFVGRSGAASKNIQYF.